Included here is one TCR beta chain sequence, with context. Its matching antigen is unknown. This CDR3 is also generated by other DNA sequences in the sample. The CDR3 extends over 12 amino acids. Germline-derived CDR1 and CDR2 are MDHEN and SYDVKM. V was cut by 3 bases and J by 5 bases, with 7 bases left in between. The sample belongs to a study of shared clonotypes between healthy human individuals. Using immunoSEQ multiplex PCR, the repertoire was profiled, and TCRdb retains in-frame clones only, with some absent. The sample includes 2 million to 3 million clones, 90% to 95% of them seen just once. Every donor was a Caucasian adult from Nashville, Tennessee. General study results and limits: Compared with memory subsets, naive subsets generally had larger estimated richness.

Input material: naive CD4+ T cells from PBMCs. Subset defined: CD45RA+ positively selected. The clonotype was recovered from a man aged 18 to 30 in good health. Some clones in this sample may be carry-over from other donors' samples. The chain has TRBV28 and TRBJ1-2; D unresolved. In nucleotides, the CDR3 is TGTGCCAGCAGTTTCTCTGGATATGGCTACACCTTC. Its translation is CASSFSGYGYTF.